This T cell receptor (beta chain) was documented in a study of CD8+ T cells in alopecia areata. After isolation, RNA underwent reverse transcription to generate cDNA as the sequencing template. Sequencing used immunoSEQ multiplex PCR; TCRdb keeps in-frame clones, though not all of them. The sample comprises 110,000 or so clones, roughly 66% of which are singletons, and approximately 2.8% rests with the top ten. Sorting of PBMCs yielded the CD4+ and CD8+ T cells. The CDR3 loop spans 14 amino acids. Trimming shortened V by 7 bases and J by 5 bases, and 16 bases separated the two germline ends. Germline loops: CDR1 SGHAT, CDR2 FQNNGV.

This chain connects TRBV11-2 to TRBJ2-3; D may be TRBD1 or TRBD2 (6 bases each). Sequencing input: CD4+ T cells sorted from blood. The clonotype comes from a human donor in good health. DNA for the CDR3: TGTGCCAGCACCGTTAGGGGGGACGGAGATACGCAGTATTTT. It yields the protein CASTVRGDGDTQYF.